This T cell receptor (beta chain) was identified during a study of OX40 agonist ivuxolimab in advanced cancers. The CDR3 contains 14 residues. Germline V gene data show CDR1 as MNHNY and CDR2 as SVGAGI (reference sequence). V lost 10 bases and J 2 bases, leaving 18 bases between the germline ends. TCRdb's copy holds only in-frame clones and misses some; the assay was immunoSEQ multiplex PCR. The sample has tens of thousands of clones, around 90% seen once. Sequences were derived from CD4+ or CD8+ T cells sorted from blood, sampled in a trial of the OX40 agonist ivuxolimab. The chain combines TRBV6-6 with TRBJ2-7, with D perhaps assigned TRBD1 or TRBD2 (5 bases each). This sequence originates from an adult with an advanced solid tumor such as melanoma, head and neck, liver or kidney cancer. Written as DNA, the CDR3 is TGTGCCAACAGGCTAACAGGACTTCCCTACGAGCAGTACTTC. Protein product: CANRLTGLPYEQYF.